This TCR beta chain was observed in a study of early T cells in non-severe SARS-CoV-2 infection. Study-level background: Sequencing targeted bulk RNA from unsorted whole blood, leaving chains unpaired.

V lost 0 bases, J lost 4 bases, and 16 bases lay in between. The length of the CDR3 is 17 residues. Per germline, CDR1 MGHRA and CDR2 YSYEKL. This clonotype was picked up many times. The antigen is unknown. Study-wide points: Missing private and CD4 specificities, VDJdb matching favored anti-spike CD8 responses.

Each cDNA molecule carried a unique molecular identifier. One entry per CDR3 protein results from TCRdb running MiXCR on the 5' RACE reads. The table includes under 60,000 distinct CDR3 sequences, roughly 5.3% detected once. This chain links TRBV4-1 with TRBJ1-3; no reliable D call. This TCR came from an adult who was a healthcare worker with PCR-confirmed SARS-CoV-2 infection or an uninfected control (not recorded which). Sequenced input: whole blood. This CDR3 is CASSQESDGKSGNTIYF. CDR3 DNA sequence: TGCGCCAGCAGCCAAGAGTCGGACGGGAAATCCGGAAACACCATATATTTT.